Presented here are 25 T cell receptor beta chains from one specimen sequenced in a study of blood T cell repertoires in COVID-19 (dated by TCRdb to 2018 to 2020). The library was produced with the immunoSEQ multiplex PCR assay. This immuneACCESS table, as held by TCRdb, lists in-frame sequences with V and J called but not all clones. Of the missing ones, under half trace to an unresolved V gene in checked studies; the others have no known cause. The sample includes roughly 220,000 clones, with 85% to 90% observed a single time. The ten largest clones add up to around 5.7% of the sample. The sequenced sample consisted of peripheral blood. Receptors were obtained from a man older than 75 with acute or convalescent COVID-19.

The J gene is TRBJ2-5, the V gene TRBV7-9; 9 bases map to TRBD2. The CDR3 is 14 amino acids. V was pared by 5 bases and J by 5 bases, with 6 bases of the junction left unmatched. Per germline, CDR1 SEHNR and CDR2 FQNEAQ (reference sequence). For the CDR3, the DNA is TGTGCCAGCAGCACCAGGACTAGCGTTGAGACCCAGTACTTC. The encoded protein is CASSTRTSVETQYF. Based on the CDR3 plus reference TRBV7-9 and TRBJ2-5, the full variable domain is DTGVSQNPRHKITKRGQNVTFRCDPISEHNRLYWYRQTLGQGPEFLTYFQNEAQLEKSRLLSDRFSAERPKGSFSTLEIQRTEQGDSAMYLCASSTRTSVETQYFGPGTRLLVL.

The rearrangement uses TRBV28 and TRBJ2-7, with D possibly being TRBD1 (5 bases). Germline V gene lookup returns CDR1 MDHEN and CDR2 SYDVKM. The germline V and J ends were trimmed by 6 bases and 0 bases, with 12 bases remaining between them. This CDR3 is built from 14 residues. The CDR3 nucleotides read TGTGCCAGCAGGCGACAGCCTTTCTCCTACGAGCAGTACTTC. Amino acid sequence: CASRRQPFSYEQYF.

The rearrangement uses TRBV28 and TRBJ1-4; maybe TRBD1 (5 bases). This CDR3 has 12 amino acids. The V end lost 5 bases, the J end lost 11 bases, and 12 bases lay between the germline ends. The germline V gene has CDR1 MDHEN and CDR2 SYDVKM. For the CDR3, the DNA is TGTGCCAGCAGTCCCGGGGGAGGGAAACTGTTTTTT. Its translation is CASSPGGGKLFF.

The DNA for the CDR3 is TGTGCCAGCAGTTACGTGACAGGGTTCACCGGGGAGCTGTTTTTT. Its protein is CASSYVTGFTGELFF. V usage is TRBV6-5 and J usage is TRBJ2-2; 7 bases fit TRBD1. J gave up 4 bases and V 2 bases, and 4 bases lay outside the gene matches. Germline values: CDR1 MNHEY, CDR2 SVGAGI. CDR3 size: 15 residues.

CDR3 DNA: TGTGCCAGTATCGACAGGGGTTACAACACCGGGGAGCTGTTTTTT. Translated: CASIDRGYNTGELFF. This chain links TRBV19 with TRBJ2-2, with TRBD1 matching 8 bases. This CDR3 has 15 residues. Trimming removed 7 bases from V and 2 bases from J; junction bases left unmatched: 6. From germline, CDR1 is LNHDA and CDR2 SQIVND (reference sequence).

The chain employs TRBV27 and TRBJ1-2; D possibly corresponds to TRBD1 (5 bases). Trimming pared 11 bases from V and 1 base from J, leaving 14 bases between. In germline, CDR1 is MNHEY, CDR2 SMNVEV (reference sequence). The CDR3 runs to 13 residues. In nucleotides, the CDR3 is TGTGCCGCCGGCTGGGGGGGTAACTATGGCTACACCTTC. This codes for CAAGWGGNYGYTF.

This sequence joins TRBV28 and TRBJ1-1; no definite D call. The CDR3 is 13 amino acids. Between the trimmed V and J ends, which lost 4 bases and 4 bases, there was a span of 10 bases. Per germline, CDR1 MDHEN and CDR2 SYDVKM. The CDR3 DNA sequence: TGTGCCAGCAGTTCCCCCGCGGGCACTGAAGCTTTCTTT. Translation gives CASSSPAGTEAFF. The variable domain in full, completed from reference TRBV28 and TRBJ1-1, reads DVKVTQSSRYLVKRTGEKVFLECVQDMDHENMFWYRQDPGLGLRLIYFSYDVKMKEKGDIPEGYSVSREKKERFSLILESASTNQTSMYLCASSSPAGTEAFFGQGTRLTVV.

The chain is built from TRBV6-5 and TRBJ1-1, with 7 bases that match TRBD1. CDR1 is MNHEY and CDR2 is SVGAGI in the germline V gene. The CDR3 contains 14 residues. V shed 5 bases, J shed 5 bases, and the junction held 8 bases outside the gene matches. The CDR3 region is CASSHDRVRTEAFF. CDR3 DNA: TGTGCCAGCAGTCACGACAGGGTGAGAACTGAAGCTTTCTTT.

V is TRBV11-1 and J is TRBJ1-1; TRBD1 aligns across 11 bases. The germline V gene has CDR1 SGHAT and CDR2 FQDESV (reference sequence). Germline trimming cut 5 bases from V and 3 bases from J; bases unmatched to any gene: 5. The CDR3 consists of 15 residues. CDR3 amino acids: CASSQGQGGDTEAFF. The DNA of the CDR3 is TGTGCCAGCAGCCAGGGACAGGGGGGAGACACTGAAGCTTTCTTT.

The chain combines TRBV28 with TRBJ2-7, with 12 nucleotides matching TRBD1. Germline assignment: CDR1 MDHEN and CDR2 SYDVKM. J lost 6 bases, V lost 4 bases, and 7 bases had no gene match. This CDR3 spans 15 amino acids. Here the CDR3 reads CASSSTGTGGSEQYF. CDR3 sequence (DNA): TGTGCCAGCAGTTCAACCGGGACAGGGGGCTCCGAGCAGTACTTC.

The chain recombines TRBV19 with TRBJ1-4; 9 bases align to TRBD1. The CDR3 is 14 residues long. Trimming took 8 bases from V and 0 from J; bases not matched to a gene: 1. Germline assignment: CDR1 LNHDA and CDR2 SQIVND (reference sequence). The CDR3 spells CASGDRATNEKLFF. The CDR3 region has the DNA TGTGCCAGTGGGGACAGGGCAACTAATGAAAAACTGTTTTTT. Looking up the rest from reference TRBV19 and TRBJ1-4 gives the full variable domain: DGGITQSPKYLFRKEGQNVTLSCEQNLNHDAMYWYRQDPGQGLRLIYYSQIVNDFQKGDIAEGYSVSREKKESFPLTVTSAQKNPTAFYLCASGDRATNEKLFFGSGTQLSVL.

This clone came up a few times. CDR3 protein: CASSSQANQPQHF. CDR3 nucleotides: TGTGCCAGCAGTTCACAGGCCAATCAGCCCCAGCATTTT. The chain links TRBV12-3 or TRBV12-4 to TRBJ1-5; D possibly corresponds to TRBD1 (5 bases). The V end lost 4 bases, the J end lost 3 bases, and 7 bases lay between the germline ends. This CDR3 comprises 13 residues.

The V gene is TRBV11-2, the J gene TRBJ1-4; D is unresolved. This CDR3 has 13 amino acids. V was cut by 2 bases and J by 7 bases, with 8 bases left in between. Germline CDR1 and CDR2: SGHAT and FQNNGV. CDR3 protein: CASSLRESEKLFF. CDR3 nucleotide sequence: TGTGCCAGCAGCTTACGAGAGAGTGAAAAACTGTTTTTT.

The chain combines TRBV29-1 with TRBJ2-3; D may be TRBD2 (6 bases). This CDR3 comprises 14 residues. Germline V gives CDR1 SQVTM, CDR2 ANQGSEA. The V gene lost 7 bases and the J gene lost 1 base, with 15 bases spanning the gap. The DNA for the CDR3 is TGCAGCGGTAGTGGCGGGAAGGGCACAGATACGCAGTATTTT. It specifies CSGSGGKGTDTQYF.

The chain has TRBV5-1 and TRBJ2-7; TRBD1 might be the D (5 bases). The CDR3 runs to 12 residues. CDR1 is SGHRS, CDR2 YFSETQ, per germline. V was pared by 4 bases and J by 4 bases, with 9 bases between. CDR3: CASSTDRYEQYF. As DNA, the CDR3 is TGCGCCAGCAGCACAGACAGATACGAGCAGTACTTC.

The chain is built from TRBV7-3 and TRBJ2-2; 10 nucleotides align to TRBD1. The germline V gene has CDR1 SGHTA and CDR2 FQGTGA. CDR3 length: 18 residues. The V and J ends lost 0 bases and 4 bases, in that order; junction bases with no gene match: 8. The CDR3 sequence: CASSLTGTGAAITGELFF. The CDR3, as DNA: TGTGCCAGCAGCTTAACGGGGACAGGGGCCGCGATCACCGGGGAGCTGTTTTTT.

This chain links TRBV18 with TRBJ2-1, with 9 bases aligning to TRBD1. V dropped 5 bases and J dropped 9; count of bases not matched to a gene: 8. CDR3 length: 14 residues. In germline, CDR1 is KGHSH, CDR2 LQKENI. The CDR3 loop reads CASSSTGGAVEQFF. CDR3 DNA: TGTGCCAGCTCAAGTACAGGGGGCGCGGTTGAGCAGTTCTTC. The full variable domain, with the rest looked up from reference TRBV18 and TRBJ2-1, is NAGVMQNPRHLVRRRGQEARLRCSPMKGHSHVYWYRQLPEEGLKFMVYLQKENIIDESGMPKERFSAEFPKEGPSILRIQQVVRGDSAAYFCASSSTGGAVEQFFGPGTRLTVL.

The chain employs TRBV7-2 and TRBJ2-2, with D tentatively TRBD2 (6 bases). CDR1 and CDR2 (germline): SGHTA, FQGNSA. The germline V and J ends were trimmed by 3 bases and 8 bases, with 19 bases remaining between them. This CDR3 is built from 16 residues. CDR3 nucleotide sequence: TGTGCCAGCAGCTTTGAAGGGGCGGGATACTCGGGGGAGCTGTTTTTT. Encoded protein: CASSFEGAGYSGELFF. Drawing the rest from reference TRBV7-2 and TRBJ2-2, the complete variable domain is GAGVSQSPSNKVTEKGKDVELRCDPISGHTALYWYRQSLGQGLEFLIYFQGNSAPDKSGLPSDRFSAERTGGSVSTLTIQRTQQEDSAVYLCASSFEGAGYSGELFFGEGSRLTVL.

This chain connects TRBV30 to TRBJ2-5, with 7 bases that match TRBD2. Germline-derived CDR1 and CDR2 are GTSNPN and SVGIG (reference sequence). There are 16 residues in the CDR3. V lost 2 bases to trimming and J lost 2 bases; unmatched junction nucleotides: 11. The CDR3 protein is CAWSPNPRLAQETQYF. In DNA, the CDR3 is TGTGCCTGGAGTCCAAACCCGCGACTAGCACAAGAGACCCAGTACTTC.

The chain has TRBV6-1 and TRBJ2-7, with 9 bases that match TRBD1. CDR1 is MNHNS, CDR2 SASEGT, per germline. With 3 bases clipped from V and 6 bases from J, the junction kept 6 bases outside the gene matches. This CDR3 is 14 amino acids long. CDR3 region: CASSDRQGEGEQYF. In DNA, the CDR3 is TGTGCCAGCAGTGATCGACAGGGGGAGGGCGAGCAGTACTTC.

The chain couples TRBV5-1 to TRBJ2-3; weak D call: TRBD2 (7 bases). Per the germline V gene, CDR1 is SGHRS and CDR2 is YFSETQ. The CDR3 loop spans 15 amino acids. Trimming removed 6 bases at V and 4 bases at J, with 18 bases between. CDR3 nucleotide sequence: TGCGCCAGCACCATACAGGGAGGGGCCGCAGATACGCAGTATTTT. Protein: CASTIQGGAADTQYF.

This clone came up once. CDR3 bases: TGTGCCAGCTCACCCCTGGGGACAGGGGAATTTGGCTACACCTTC. Encoded protein: CASSPLGTGEFGYTF. The J gene is TRBJ1-2, the V gene TRBV18, with 10 bases fitting TRBD1. Trimming removed 3 bases from V and 7 bases from J; junction bases left unmatched: 8. Germline values: CDR1 KGHSH, CDR2 LQKENI. The CDR3 covers 15 residues. The full variable domain, completed using reference TRBV18 and TRBJ1-2, is NAGVMQNPRHLVRRRGQEARLRCSPMKGHSHVYWYRQLPEEGLKFMVYLQKENIIDESGMPKERFSAEFPKEGPSILRIQQVVRGDSAAYFCASSPLGTGEFGYTFGSGTRLTVV.

The chain has TRBV18 and TRBJ1-3; 7 bases agree with TRBD1. Germline V gene sequence: CDR1 KGHSH, CDR2 LQKENI. This CDR3 has 16 amino acids. With 3 bases clipped from V and 2 bases from J, the junction kept 7 bases outside the gene matches. CDR3 in DNA: TGTGCCAGCTCACCGGACAGGTTAAGAACTGGAAACACCATATATTTT. This codes for CASSPDRLRTGNTIYF.

The chain combines TRBV30 with TRBJ1-4, with TRBD1 as a possible D gene (6 bases). The CDR3 is made up of 15 amino acids. The V gene lost 2 bases and the J gene lost 5 bases, with 15 bases spanning the gap. Germline-derived CDR1 and CDR2 are GTSNPN and SVGIG (reference sequence). CDR3 sequence (DNA): TGTGCCTGGAGTCACTCCCCGGACAGCAATGAAAAACTGTTTTTT. This encodes CAWSHSPDSNEKLFF.

This sequence joins TRBV5-1 and TRBJ1-2; 10 bases are a match to TRBD1. V was clipped by 4 bases and J by 5 bases; unmatched bases: 11. The CDR3 runs 16 residues. Germline lookup yields CDR1 SGHRS and CDR2 YFSETQ. The CDR3 region is CASSPSGQGGQYGYTF. The CDR3 DNA follows: TGCGCCAGCAGCCCCTCCGGACAGGGGGGGCAGTATGGCTACACCTTC.